One sample yielded the 20 T cell receptor beta chains listed below, sequenced in a study of monozygotic twins with cystic fibrosis. TCRdb keeps only in-frame clones here, not all; method: immunoSEQ multiplex PCR. The table records roughly 14,000 clones, about 93% of them present only once. The specimen was blood. The source of these receptors is a girl aged 2-9 years with cystic fibrosis.

V usage is TRBV10-1 and J usage is TRBJ1-5; D unresolved. CDR1 and CDR2 from the germline V gene are WNHNN and SYGVQD (reference sequence). CDR3 length: 13 amino acids. Deletions cut 2 bases from V and 5 bases from J, with 7 bases between. Written as DNA, the CDR3 is TGCGCCAGCAGTGAGGACCGGGATCAGCCCCAGCATTTT. Amino acids: CASSEDRDQPQHF.

CDR3 nucleotide sequence: TGTGCCAGCAGTTCCCACGACAGGTTTGGGGCTTTCTTT. Amino acid sequence: CASSSHDRFGAFF. This sequence joins TRBV28 and TRBJ1-1, with D possibly matching TRBD1 (6 bases). Germline CDR1 is MDHEN and CDR2 is SYDVKM. V was cut by 4 bases and J by 11 bases, with 17 bases left in between. This CDR3 has 13 amino acids.

The chain has TRBV7-3 and TRBJ2-1; 12 bases map to TRBD1. V lost 3 bases to trimming and J lost 13 bases; unmatched junction nucleotides: 13. There are 16 residues in the CDR3. CDR1 and CDR2 (germline): SGHTA, FQGTGA. The CDR3 loop reads CASSFTGTGGGLFQFF. The CDR3 region has the DNA TGTGCCAGCAGCTTTACCGGGACAGGGGGCGGCTTATTCCAGTTCTTC.

The V call is TRBV7-9, the J call TRBJ2-7, with TRBD2 matching over 8 bases. Germline CDR1 is SEHNR and CDR2 is FQNEAQ (reference sequence). The CDR3 covers 15 residues. The junction had 9 bases not matched to a gene; V was cut back by 3 bases and J by 5 bases. The CDR3 nucleotides read TGTGCCAGCAGCTTTGAAGGGACTAGGAGCCACGAGCAGTACTTC. It codes for CASSFEGTRSHEQYF.

The rearrangement joins TRBV30 to TRBJ2-3; 8 nucleotides align to TRBD1. CDR3 length: 14 residues. With 0 bases clipped from V and 7 bases from J, the junction kept 6 bases outside the gene matches. Germline CDR1 reads GTSNPN; CDR2 reads SVGIG (reference sequence). The CDR3 sequence is CAWSVGQGANTQYF. The CDR3, as DNA: TGTGCCTGGAGTGTAGGGCAGGGGGCGAATACGCAGTATTTT. Complete variable domain (other parts from reference TRBV30 and TRBJ2-3): SQTIHQWPATLVQPVGSPLSLECTVEGTSNPNLYWYRQAAGRGLQLLFYSVGIGQISSEVPQNLSASRPQDRQFILSSKKLLLSDSGFYLCAWSVGQGANTQYFGPGTRLTVL.

The genes are TRBV29-1 and TRBJ2-2; TRBD2 might be the D (6 bases). The CDR3 runs to 14 residues. Trimming pared 2 bases from V and 3 bases from J, leaving 10 bases between. The germline V gene encodes CDR1 SQVTM and CDR2 ANQGSEA. This CDR3 is CSVERRGHTGELFF. The CDR3 coding sequence is TGCAGCGTTGAAAGGAGGGGCCACACCGGGGAGCTGTTTTTT.

The gene calls are TRBV5-1 and TRBJ2-3; 8 nucleotides line up with TRBD1. CDR1 is SGHRS and CDR2 is YFSETQ in the germline V gene. Trimming took 4 bases from V and 2 from J; bases not matched to a gene: 3. CDR3 length: 14 amino acids. This chain's CDR3 is CASSRTGSTDTQYF. In DNA form, the CDR3 reads TGCGCCAGCAGCCGGACAGGGTCCACAGATACGCAGTATTTT.

This chain connects TRBV5-1 to TRBJ2-7, with D tentatively TRBD1 (5 bases). Between the trimmed V and J ends, which lost 4 bases and 3 bases, there was a span of 20 bases. Per germline, CDR1 SGHRS and CDR2 YFSETQ. The CDR3 covers 16 residues. The CDR3, as DNA: TGCGCCAGCAGCACCGGACAAGGACAACTGAGCTACGAGCAGTACTTC. Protein product: CASSTGQGQLSYEQYF. The variable domain in full, completed from reference TRBV5-1 and TRBJ2-7, reads KAGVTQTPRYLIKTRGQQVTLSCSPISGHRSVSWYQQTPGQGLQFLFEYFSETQRNKGNFPGRFSGRQFSNSRSEMNVSTLELGDSALYLCASSTGQGQLSYEQYFGPGTRLTVT.

The CDR3 nucleotides read TGCGCCAGCAGCTTTGGGGAGGGCCCTGGGTCCCAGCATTTT. Translated: CASSFGEGPGSQHF. The V gene is TRBV5-1, the J gene TRBJ1-5, with unresolved D. This CDR3 is built from 14 residues. The germline gives CDR1 SGHRS, CDR2 YFSETQ. Trimming cost V 2 bases and J 11 bases, with 17 bases left between them.

The chain carries TRBV9 and TRBJ2-3; the match to TRBD2 covers 12 bases. V was clipped by 4 bases and J by 2 bases; unmatched bases: 8. The CDR3 totals 17 residues. Germline assignment: CDR1 SGDLS and CDR2 YYNGEE. This chain's CDR3 is CASSTRLAGAATDTQYF. The CDR3 DNA is TGTGCCAGCAGCACCAGACTAGCGGGAGCAGCCACAGATACGCAGTATTTT.

The V gene is TRBV7-2, the J gene TRBJ2-3, with 8 bases that match TRBD2. This CDR3 has 16 amino acids. Germline CDR1 SGHTA, CDR2 FQGNSA. V lost 2 bases and J lost 2; bases outside the gene matches: 6. This CDR3 reads CASSLRPAGVTDTQYF. Written as DNA, the CDR3 is TGTGCCAGCAGCTTACGCCCAGCGGGAGTCACAGATACGCAGTATTTT.

This chain joins TRBV7-9 and TRBJ2-5; TRBD1 aligns across 8 bases. Germline-derived CDR1 and CDR2 are SEHNR and FQNEAQ (reference sequence). The V segment lost 6 bases and the J segment 5 bases; nucleotides outside the gene matches: 8. The CDR3 spans 14 residues. CDR3 sequence reads: CASRARGPEETQYF. CDR3 bases: TGTGCCAGCAGGGCCAGGGGGCCGGAGGAGACCCAGTACTTC. The full variable domain, its missing parts supplied by reference TRBV7-9 and TRBJ2-5, is DTGVSQNPRHKITKRGQNVTFRCDPISEHNRLYWYRQTLGQGPEFLTYFQNEAQLEKSRLLSDRFSAERPKGSFSTLEIQRTEQGDSAMYLCASRARGPEETQYFGPGTRLLVL.

This clone was recorded only once. The V and J genes are TRBV7-8 and TRBJ2-3; a weak D match, TRBD2 (5 bases). Trimming stripped 4 bases from V and 2 bases from J, with 10 bases between. The germline V gene has CDR1 SGHVS and CDR2 FQNEAQ. This CDR3 contains 14 residues. The CDR3 DNA reads TGTGCCAGCAGCTCACTAGAGCTCACAGATACGCAGTATTTT. Its protein product is CASSSLELTDTQYF.

The CDR3 protein is CASSRRQGAPAYEQYF. CDR3 nucleotides: TGTGCCAGCAGCAGAAGACAGGGGGCGCCAGCCTACGAGCAGTACTTC. The chain joins TRBV5-4 to TRBJ2-7, with 10 positions matching TRBD1. The ends lost 4 bases at V and 2 bases at J; junction bases unmatched: 9. Per the germline V gene, CDR1 is SGHNT and CDR2 is YYREEE (reference sequence). CDR3 length equals 16 residues.

The chain carries TRBV9 and TRBJ2-3, with D possibly TRBD1 on 5 matching bases. V gave up 1 base and J gave up 3 bases, with 9 bases separating them. The CDR3 sequence is 14 residues long. CDR1 SGDLS and CDR2 YYNGEE come from the germline V gene. CDR3 DNA sequence: TGTGCCAGCAGCGTACGGCAGGGAACAGATACGCAGTATTTT. Translated: CASSVRQGTDTQYF.

The rearrangement joins TRBV11-2 to TRBJ2-7; no clear D. Trimming removed 1 base at V and 3 bases at J, with 10 bases between. This CDR3 is 14 amino acids long. From germline, CDR1 is SGHAT and CDR2 FQNNGV. In nucleotides, the CDR3 is TGTGCCAGCAGCTTAGGCTTAGAGCTCTACGAGCAGTACTTC. Encoded protein: CASSLGLELYEQYF.

This chain uses TRBV5-1 with TRBJ1-1; no firm D call. CDR1 and CDR2 from the germline V gene are SGHRS and YFSETQ. This CDR3 contains 15 residues. The V end lost 0 bases, the J end lost 0 bases, and 9 bases lay between the germline ends. The CDR3 nucleotides read TGCGCCAGCAGCTTGGAACATATTATGAACACTGAAGCTTTCTTT. Translating it yields CASSLEHIMNTEAFF.

This rearrangement joins TRBV5-6 to TRBJ2-5; D is unclear. CDR3 length equals 13 residues. Germline-derived CDR1 and CDR2 are SGHDT and YYEEEE. V lost 4 bases, J lost 4 bases, and 11 bases lay in between. The CDR3 sequence: CASSLGPRETQYF. The CDR3 region has the DNA TGTGCCAGCAGCCTCGGACCTCGAGAGACCCAGTACTTC.

This chain links TRBV6-5 with TRBJ1-2; 9 nucleotides align to TRBD1. Germline V lookup: CDR1 MNHEY, CDR2 SVGAGI. The CDR3 contains 16 residues. V lost 0 bases, J lost 5 bases, and 7 bases stayed unmatched. The CDR3 protein is CASSYSGQGKWYGYTF. The CDR3 DNA follows: TGTGCCAGCAGTTACTCCGGACAGGGGAAATGGTATGGCTACACCTTC.

This clone was detected only a few times. The chain has TRBV6-6 and TRBJ2-3; D uncertain. From germline, CDR1 is MNHNY and CDR2 SVGAGI (reference sequence). The CDR3 has 11 amino acids. The V end lost 8 bases, the J end lost 6 bases, and 9 bases lay between the germline ends. The CDR3 sequence: CASWAFDTQYF. DNA for the CDR3: TGTGCCAGCTGGGCGTTCGATACGCAGTATTTT.